A selection of T cell receptor beta chains follows, all from one sample in a study of cytomegalovirus exposure and HLA in healthy donors. Generated by immunoSEQ multiplex PCR, the TCRdb table keeps only in-frame clones and is missing some. Seen here are 110,000 or so clones, 60% to 85% observed once, and the top ten hold about 2.5%. Input material: PBMCs. Receptors were obtained from a female donor in good health and CMV-seronegative. CDR3s include the opening cysteine and the closing phenylalanine or tryptophan. Each record gives: J gene, V gene, CDR3 protein.

j_gene: TRBJ1-1; v_gene: TRBV19; CDR3aa: CASSIGGQGGTEAFF
j_gene: TRBJ1-1; v_gene: TRBV10-3; CDR3aa: CAISVQDRETEAFF
j_gene: TRBJ2-1; v_gene: TRBV6-6; CDR3aa: CASSAFGTPYNEQFF
j_gene: TRBJ1-6; v_gene: TRBV14; CDR3aa: CASSQARNSPLHF
j_gene: TRBJ1-3; v_gene: TRBV7-9; CDR3aa: CASSSLETGTGNTIYF
j_gene: TRBJ1-5; v_gene: TRBV5-6; CDR3aa: CASSLEGQLPKSNQPQHF
j_gene: TRBJ1-2; v_gene: TRBV5-6; CDR3aa: CASSRPEAAYGYTF
j_gene: TRBJ1-1; v_gene: TRBV9; CDR3aa: CASSGGQHTEAFF
j_gene: TRBJ2-4; v_gene: TRBV5-4; CDR3aa: CASRSTGQGAAKNIQYF
j_gene: TRBJ1-6; v_gene: TRBV7-2; CDR3aa: CASSSTGRTLHF
j_gene: TRBJ2-1; v_gene: TRBV30; CDR3aa: CACLRQGLSYNEQFF
j_gene: TRBJ2-7; v_gene: TRBV2; CDR3aa: CATWDTDYEQYF
j_gene: TRBJ1-1; v_gene: TRBV19; CDR3aa: CASSVEGYTEAFF
j_gene: TRBJ1-6; v_gene: TRBV7-9; CDR3aa: CARLGAQAIQHNSPLHF
j_gene: TRBJ2-3; v_gene: TRBV9; CDR3aa: CASSVDPSGGAIDTQYF
j_gene: TRBJ2-7; v_gene: TRBV2; CDR3aa: CASSEAAAGPSYEQYF
j_gene: TRBJ2-3; v_gene: TRBV7-2; CDR3aa: CASRTDRGRMDTQYF
j_gene: TRBJ1-1; v_gene: TRBV27; CDR3aa: CASSLRTGGTEAFF
j_gene: TRBJ1-2; v_gene: TRBV27; CDR3aa: CASSSGATGGYTF
j_gene: TRBJ2-5; v_gene: TRBV30; CDR3aa: CAWSVGVVAETQYF
j_gene: TRBJ2-6; v_gene: TRBV5-6; CDR3aa: CASSPGFSGANVLTF
j_gene: TRBJ1-1; v_gene: TRBV29-1; CDR3aa: CSAPGAGRTEAFF
j_gene: TRBJ2-3; v_gene: TRBV7-2; CDR3aa: CASSLEGSRADTQYF
j_gene: TRBJ2-2; v_gene: TRBV5-6; CDR3aa: CASSLDRRRLAGELFF
j_gene: TRBJ2-3; v_gene: TRBV7-9; CDR3aa: CASSRQKPGQGGDTQYF
j_gene: TRBJ1-5; v_gene: TRBV6-6; CDR3aa: CASTGDRANQPQHF
j_gene: TRBJ2-1; v_gene: TRBV11-2; CDR3aa: CASSLTTAPSSIYNEQFF
j_gene: TRBJ1-2; v_gene: TRBV29-1; CDR3aa: CSVVGVTLYGYTF
j_gene: TRBJ1-2; v_gene: TRBV6-6; CDR3aa: CASSPEVRGWSGYTF
j_gene: TRBJ2-5; v_gene: TRBV5-1; CDR3aa: CASSFNRAGEETQYF
j_gene: TRBJ2-3; v_gene: TRBV10-2; CDR3aa: CATKARGGDTQYF
j_gene: TRBJ2-1; v_gene: TRBV12-2; CDR3aa: CASRFPTGRKVSYNEQFF
j_gene: TRBJ1-5; v_gene: TRBV30; CDR3aa: CAWSPGHQPQHF
j_gene: TRBJ2-3; v_gene: TRBV15; CDR3aa: CATSPRRGLAGSTQYF
j_gene: TRBJ2-1; v_gene: TRBV9; CDR3aa: CASSVVLAGTSNEQFF
j_gene: TRBJ1-1; v_gene: TRBV6-6; CDR3aa: CASSWETEAFF
j_gene: TRBJ1-6; v_gene: TRBV5-5; CDR3aa: CASSRTDSYNSPLHF
j_gene: TRBJ1-4; v_gene: TRBV6-5; CDR3aa: CATRSFNEKLFF
j_gene: TRBJ1-4; v_gene: TRBV7-6; CDR3aa: CASSQGQGGEKLFF
j_gene: TRBJ1-2; v_gene: TRBV9; CDR3aa: CASSVVQGPGGYTF
j_gene: TRBJ2-6; v_gene: TRBV6-5; CDR3aa: CASSYLSGANVLTF
j_gene: TRBJ1-5; v_gene: TRBV15; CDR3aa: CATSRDTGYDQPQHF
j_gene: TRBJ1-2; v_gene: TRBV19; CDR3aa: CASSIADGLRGYTF
j_gene: TRBJ1-6; v_gene: TRBV4-1; CDR3aa: CASSQVGDRVPPLHF
j_gene: TRBJ1-1; v_gene: TRBV18; CDR3aa: CASSPNQGDTEAFF
j_gene: .; v_gene: TRBV5-6; CDR3aa: CASSLIRQGYEQYF
j_gene: TRBJ2-3; v_gene: TRBV4-3; CDR3aa: CASSQDREVYRDTQYF
j_gene: TRBJ2-5; v_gene: TRBV25-1; CDR3aa: CASKASGGVWETQYF
j_gene: TRBJ2-7; v_gene: TRBV7-9; CDR3aa: CASSRGSSPYEQYF
j_gene: TRBJ2-1; v_gene: TRBV27; CDR3aa: CASRGLAALREQFF
j_gene: TRBJ2-1; v_gene: TRBV10-3; CDR3aa: CATGRTGPDNEQFF
j_gene: TRBJ1-1; v_gene: TRBV9; CDR3aa: CASSVVTGTEAFF
j_gene: TRBJ2-3; v_gene: TRBV6-4; CDR3aa: CASSERGDTDTQYF
j_gene: TRBJ2-5; v_gene: TRBV5-1; CDR3aa: CASSLEGRLAETQYF
j_gene: TRBJ1-1; v_gene: TRBV7-2; CDR3aa: CASSLEYRGPANTEAFF
j_gene: TRBJ1-1; v_gene: TRBV6-5; CDR3aa: CASSYSKAGFPEAFF
j_gene: TRBJ1-2; v_gene: TRBV5-1; CDR3aa: CASRLILPTANYGYTF